This T cell receptor (beta chain) was sequenced in a study of neoadjuvant anti-PD-1 for oral cavity cancer. The time point denotes: after neoadjuvant nivolumab, at surgical resection. Analysis of PBMCs was direct, with no culture step. Profiled with immunoSEQ multiplex PCR; TCRdb holds only in-frame clones, not every one. Here the sample spans roughly 13,000 clones, around 70% being singletons. Here the sequenced sample was PBMCs, taken after nivolumab (anti-PD-1) treatment. The sequence was collected from a person aged 35 to 85 with oral cavity squamous cell carcinoma.

The DNA of the CDR3 is TGTGCCAGCAGTGAAGGGACTCGCGAGAGGTATGGCTACACCTTC. It yields the protein CASSEGTRERYGYTF. This rearrangement joins TRBV6-1 to TRBJ1-2; unclear D gene. Looked up from germline, CDR1 is MNHNS and CDR2 is SASEGT. This CDR3 contains 15 residues. The V end lost 1 base, the J end lost 5 bases, and 14 bases lay between the germline ends.